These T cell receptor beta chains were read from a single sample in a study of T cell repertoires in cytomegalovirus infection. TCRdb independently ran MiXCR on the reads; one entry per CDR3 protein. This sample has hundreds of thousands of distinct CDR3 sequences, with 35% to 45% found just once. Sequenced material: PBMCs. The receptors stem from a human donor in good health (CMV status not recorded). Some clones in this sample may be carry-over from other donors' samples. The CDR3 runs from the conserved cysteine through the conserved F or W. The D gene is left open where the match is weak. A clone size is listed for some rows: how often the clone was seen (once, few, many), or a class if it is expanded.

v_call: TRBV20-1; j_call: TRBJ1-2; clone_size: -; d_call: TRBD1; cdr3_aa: CSARDRVRSYTF; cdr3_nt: TGCAGTGCTAGGGACAGGGTTCGTAGCTACACCTTC
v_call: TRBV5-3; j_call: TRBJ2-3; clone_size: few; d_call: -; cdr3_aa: CASSLEVRLVADTQYF; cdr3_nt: TGTGCCAGCAGCTTGGAGGTTCGGCTAGTTGCAGATACGCAGTATTTT
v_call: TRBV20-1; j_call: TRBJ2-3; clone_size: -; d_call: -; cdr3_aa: CSASTEYRGSTDTQYF; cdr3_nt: TGCAGTGCTAGTACAGAGTACCGCGGGAGCACAGATACGCAGTATTTT
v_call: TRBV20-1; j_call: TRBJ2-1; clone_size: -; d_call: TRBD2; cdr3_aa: CSARDHPSGHYNEQFF; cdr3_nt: TGCAGTGCTAGAGATCATCCTAGCGGGCATTACAATGAGCAGTTCTTC
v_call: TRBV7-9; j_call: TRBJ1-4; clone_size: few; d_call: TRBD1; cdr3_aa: CASKQTGTGDEKLFF; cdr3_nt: TGTGCCAGCAAACAGACCGGGACAGGGGATGAAAAACTGTTTTTT
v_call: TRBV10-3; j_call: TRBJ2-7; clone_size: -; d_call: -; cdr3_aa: CAISESYTYEQYF; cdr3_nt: TGTGCCATCAGTGAGAGTTATACCTACGAGCAGTACTTC
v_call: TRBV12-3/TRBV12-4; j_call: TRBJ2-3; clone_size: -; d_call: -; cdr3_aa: CASSLGQRADTQYF; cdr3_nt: TGTGCCAGCAGTTTGGGGCAGAGGGCCGATACGCAGTATTTT
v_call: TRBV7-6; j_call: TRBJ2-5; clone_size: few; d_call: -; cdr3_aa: CASSSGSGKTQYF; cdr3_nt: TGTGCCAGCAGCTCCGGGAGTGGAAAGACCCAGTACTTC
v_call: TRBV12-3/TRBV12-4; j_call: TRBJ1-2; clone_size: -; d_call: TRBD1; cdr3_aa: CASRGDRGTF; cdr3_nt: TGTGCCAGCAGGGGGGACAGGGGCACCTTC
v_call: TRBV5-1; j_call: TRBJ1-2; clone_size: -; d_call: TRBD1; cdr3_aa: CASSTRTGYNDGYTF; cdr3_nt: TGCGCCAGCAGCACTAGGACAGGGTATAACGACGGCTACACCTTC
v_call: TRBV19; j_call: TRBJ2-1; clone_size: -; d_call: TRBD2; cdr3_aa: CASSIVGAGGPHEQFF; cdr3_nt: TGTGCCAGTAGTATAGTCGGAGCGGGGGGGCCGCATGAGCAGTTCTTC
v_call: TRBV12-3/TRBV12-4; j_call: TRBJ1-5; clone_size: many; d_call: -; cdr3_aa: CASSLGGKGGNQPQHF; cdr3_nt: TGTGCCAGCAGTTTAGGGGGAAAAGGGGGCAATCAGCCCCAGCATTTT
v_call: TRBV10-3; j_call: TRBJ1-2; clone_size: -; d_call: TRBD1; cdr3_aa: CAIKGQENGYGYTF; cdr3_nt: TGTGCCATCAAGGGACAGGAAAACGGGTATGGCTACACCTTC
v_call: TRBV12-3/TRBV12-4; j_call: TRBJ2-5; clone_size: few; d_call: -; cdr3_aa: CASSPVAGREETQYF; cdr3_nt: TGTGCCAGCAGCCCCGTAGCAGGGCGGGAAGAGACCCAGTACTTC
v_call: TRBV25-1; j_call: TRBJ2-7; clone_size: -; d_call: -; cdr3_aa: CASSEVLSYEQYF; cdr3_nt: TGTGCCAGCAGTGAAGTCCTCTCCTACGAGCAGTACTTC
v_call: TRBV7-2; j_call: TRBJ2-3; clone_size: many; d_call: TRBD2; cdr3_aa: CASSLSTSGSYTDTQYF; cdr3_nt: TGTGCCAGCAGCCTTTCAACTAGCGGTTCCTACACAGATACGCAGTATTTT
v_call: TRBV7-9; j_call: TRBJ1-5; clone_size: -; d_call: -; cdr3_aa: CASSNREASNQPQHF; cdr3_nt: TGTGCCAGCAGCAATAGAGAGGCTAGCAATCAGCCCCAGCATTTT
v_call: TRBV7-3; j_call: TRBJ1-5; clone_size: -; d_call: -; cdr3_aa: CASSLSTGGQPQHF; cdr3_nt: TGTGCCAGCAGCTTAAGTACCGGTGGGCAGCCCCAGCATTTT
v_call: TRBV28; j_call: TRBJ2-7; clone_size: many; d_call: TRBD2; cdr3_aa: CASSSPGGSYEQYF; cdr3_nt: TGTGCCAGCAGCTCGCCGGGAGGATCATACGAGCAGTACTTC
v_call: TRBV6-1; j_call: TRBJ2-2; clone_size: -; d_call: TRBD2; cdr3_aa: CASRGTSGSNTGELFF; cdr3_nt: TGTGCCAGTAGAGGGACTAGCGGATCGAACACCGGGGAGCTGTTTTTT
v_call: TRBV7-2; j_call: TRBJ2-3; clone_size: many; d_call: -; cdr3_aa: CASSFRGDTQYF; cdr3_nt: TGTGCCAGCAGCTTCAGGGGAGATACGCAGTATTTT
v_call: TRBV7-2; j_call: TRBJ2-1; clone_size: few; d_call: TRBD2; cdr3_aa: CASSSGLVEFF; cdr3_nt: TGTGCCAGCAGCTCCGGACTAGTCGAGTTCTTC
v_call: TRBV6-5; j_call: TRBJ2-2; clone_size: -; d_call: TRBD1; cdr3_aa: CASSYRQGSNTGELFF; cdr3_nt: TGTGCCAGCAGTTACCGACAGGGTTCGAACACCGGGGAGCTGTTTTTT
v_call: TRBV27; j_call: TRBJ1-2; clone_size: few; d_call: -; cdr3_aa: CASSGTTARGYTF; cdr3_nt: TGTGCCAGCAGTGGAACCACAGCACGTGGCTACACCTTC
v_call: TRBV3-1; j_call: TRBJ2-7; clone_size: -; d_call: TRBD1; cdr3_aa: CASSQERGHRGYYEQYF; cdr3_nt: TGTGCCAGCAGCCAAGAGAGGGGGCACAGGGGATACTACGAGCAGTACTTC
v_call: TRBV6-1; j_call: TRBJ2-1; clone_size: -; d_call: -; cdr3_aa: CASSLTPQLHSTVAYNEQFF; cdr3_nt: TGTGCCAGCAGCCTCACACCTCAGTTACATTCGACGGTAGCATACAATGAGCAGTTCTTC
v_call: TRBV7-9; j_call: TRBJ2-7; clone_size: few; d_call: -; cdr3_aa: CASSERDNYEQYF; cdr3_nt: TGTGCCAGCAGTGAACGGGACAACTACGAGCAGTACTTC
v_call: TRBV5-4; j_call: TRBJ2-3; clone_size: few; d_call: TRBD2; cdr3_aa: CASSLTSGGRGADTQYF; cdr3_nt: TGTGCCAGCAGCTTGACTAGCGGGGGCCGAGGCGCAGATACGCAGTATTTT